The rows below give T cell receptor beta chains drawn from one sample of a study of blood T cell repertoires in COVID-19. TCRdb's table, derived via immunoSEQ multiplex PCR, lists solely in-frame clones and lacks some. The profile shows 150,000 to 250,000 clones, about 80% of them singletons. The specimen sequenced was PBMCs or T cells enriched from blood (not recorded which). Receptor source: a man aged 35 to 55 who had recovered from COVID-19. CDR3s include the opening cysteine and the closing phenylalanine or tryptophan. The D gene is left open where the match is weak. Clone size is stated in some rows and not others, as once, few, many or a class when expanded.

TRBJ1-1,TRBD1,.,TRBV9,TGTGCCAGCAGCGGGACAGGGGGCTTTCCGATGAACACTGAAGCTTTCTTT,CASSGTGGFPMNTEAFF
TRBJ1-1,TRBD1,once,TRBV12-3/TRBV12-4,TGTGCCAGCAAAGGACAGGGTGGCACTGAAGCTTTCTTT,CASKGQGGTEAFF
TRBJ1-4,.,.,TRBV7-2,TGTGCCAGCAGCCCCCGAACGGGTGAAAAACTGTTTTTT,CASSPRTGEKLFF
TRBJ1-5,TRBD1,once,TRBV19,TGTGCCAGTAGTATTGGGACAGGGGAAGTTCCGCCCCAGCATTTT,CASSIGTGEVPPQHF
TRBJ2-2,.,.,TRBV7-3,TGTGCCAGCAGCTTCTCTTCGGGTGCCGGGGAGCTGTTTTTT,CASSFSSGAGELFF
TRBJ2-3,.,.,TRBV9,TGTGCCAGCAGCGGGCGGAGGGGCCCTTCAGATACGCAGTATTTT,CASSGRRGPSDTQYF
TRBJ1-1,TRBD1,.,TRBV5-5,TGTGCCAGCAGCCCCAGATACTGGACAGGGGAGAACACTGAAGCTTTCTTT,CASSPRYWTGENTEAFF
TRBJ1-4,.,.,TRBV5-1,TGCGCCAGCAGCTTGCAAGGGGTTAATGAAAAACTGTTTTTT,CASSLQGVNEKLFF
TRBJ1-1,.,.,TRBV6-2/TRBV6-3,TGTGCCAGCAGTTACTCGATTGAGTCGAACACTGAAGCTTTCTTT,CASSYSIESNTEAFF
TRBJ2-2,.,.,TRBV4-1,TGCGCCAGCAGCCTAACGGGGGTAGGCACCGGGGAGCTGTTTTTT,CASSLTGVGTGELFF
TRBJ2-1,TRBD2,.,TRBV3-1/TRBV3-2,TGTGCCAGCAGCCAAGGGACTAGCGGGGCCTACAATGAGCAGTTCTTC,CASSQGTSGAYNEQFF
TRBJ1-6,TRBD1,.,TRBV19,TGTGCCAGTAAACCACAGGGGTGGGATAATTCACCCCTCCACTTT,CASKPQGWDNSPLHF
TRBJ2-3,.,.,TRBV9,TGTGCCAGCAGCGTTACTAGCTCCCCAGATACGCAGTATTTT,CASSVTSSPDTQYF
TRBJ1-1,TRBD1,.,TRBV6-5,TGTGCCAGCAGACGCCGACAGGGGGACACTGAAGCTTTCTTT,CASRRRQGDTEAFF
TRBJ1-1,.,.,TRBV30,TGTGCCTGGGGCCCCAGGACGCGGGGGTGGAACACTGAAGCTTTCTTT,CAWGPRTRGWNTEAFF
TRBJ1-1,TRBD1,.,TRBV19,TGTGCCAGTAGTATCATGGGACAGGTCGGCACTGAAGCTTTCTTT,CASSIMGQVGTEAFF
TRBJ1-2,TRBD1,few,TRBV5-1,TGCGCCAGCAGCTCATGGACAGGGGGCCTCTATGGCTACACCTTC,CASSSWTGGLYGYTF
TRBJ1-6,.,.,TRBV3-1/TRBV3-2,TGTGCCAGCAGCCAACTCCCGGGGGGGGCGGGAAATTCACCCCTCCACTTT,CASSQLPGGAGNSPLHF
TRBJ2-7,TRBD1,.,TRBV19,TGTGCCAGTAGTAGGGGACAGGGGTCCTACGAGCAGTACTTC,CASSRGQGSYEQYF
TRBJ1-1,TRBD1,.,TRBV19,TGTGCCAGTAGTATCCCTATGACAGGGGGGAACCCTGAAGCTTTCTTT,CASSIPMTGGNPEAFF
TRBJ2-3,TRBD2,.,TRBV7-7,TGTGCTAGCAGTCGAGCGGGGGCCGACACAGATACGCAGTATTTT,CASSRAGADTDTQYF
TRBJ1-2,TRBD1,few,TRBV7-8,TGTGCCAGCAGCTCCCGGACAGGGTCGGAAGGCTACACCTTC,CASSSRTGSEGYTF
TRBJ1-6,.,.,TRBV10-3,TGTGCCATCAGTGAGTCGACAGGTACTAATTCACCCCTCCACTTT,CAISESTGTNSPLHF
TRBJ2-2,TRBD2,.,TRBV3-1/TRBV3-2,TGTGCCAGCAGCCAGGGGGGGTACGGGGAGCTGTTTTTT,CASSQGGYGELFF
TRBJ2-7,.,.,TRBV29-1,TGCAGCGTTGAAAGGCCCGGGGGAATCTACGAGCAGTACTTC,CSVERPGGIYEQYF
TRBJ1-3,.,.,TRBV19,TGTGCCAGTAGCCTCAGGGAGGTGGTTGGAAACACCATATATTTT,CASSLREVVGNTIYF
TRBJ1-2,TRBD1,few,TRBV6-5,TGTGCCAGCAGGCCACAGGGGGTCCCTCATGGCTACACCTTC,CASRPQGVPHGYTF
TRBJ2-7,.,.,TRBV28,TGTGCCAGCAGTTTCGGGCGGGGGCCCTACGAGCAGTACTTC,CASSFGRGPYEQYF
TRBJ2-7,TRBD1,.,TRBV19,TGTGCCAGTAGTCGTCCGTTAACAGGGGGCGGCTACGAGCAGTACTTC,CASSRPLTGGGYEQYF
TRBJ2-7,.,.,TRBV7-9,TGTGCCAGCAGCTTATTCGGAGGGACTTCGCCCTACGAGCAGTACTTC,CASSLFGGTSPYEQYF
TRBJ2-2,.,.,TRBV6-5,TGTGCCAGCAGCCCGGGGGTGGTGAACACCGGGGAGCTGTTTTTT,CASSPGVVNTGELFF
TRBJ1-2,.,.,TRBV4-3,TGCGCCAGCAGCCAAGTCCCCGCCGGTGGCTACACCTTC,CASSQVPAGGYTF
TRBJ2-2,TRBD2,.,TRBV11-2,TGTGCCAGCAGCTTAGATCTGTTGGAGCGGGGGGGTTACACCGGGGAGCTGTTTTTT,CASSLDLLERGGYTGELFF
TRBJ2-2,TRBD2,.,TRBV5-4,TGTGCCAGCAGCTTTGCGGGGGAAACGACCGGGGAGCTGTTTTTT,CASSFAGETTGELFF
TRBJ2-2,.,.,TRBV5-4,TGTGCCAGCAGCTTGGCGGGTGTGGTCACCGGGGAGCTGTTTTTT,CASSLAGVVTGELFF
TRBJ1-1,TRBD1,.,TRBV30,TGTGCCTGGACTCGGGACAGGGAAGTTGTAAACACTGAAGCTTTCTTT,CAWTRDREVVNTEAFF
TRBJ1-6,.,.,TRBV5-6,TGTGCCAGCAGCTTCAGGGTTTCACCCCTCCACTTT,CASSFRVSPLHF
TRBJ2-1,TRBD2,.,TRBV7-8,TGTGCCAGCAGCTTAGCAGTTGGCGGGGGGGCCCACAATGAGCAGTTCTTC,CASSLAVGGGAHNEQFF
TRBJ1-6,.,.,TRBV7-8,TGTGCCAGCAGCTTCGCGTCAGGAAATAATTCACCCCTCCACTTT,CASSFASGNNSPLHF
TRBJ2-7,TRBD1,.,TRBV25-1,TGTGCCAGCAGGGGACAGGCCTACGAGCAGTACTTC,CASRGQAYEQYF
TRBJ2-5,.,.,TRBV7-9,TGTGCCAGCAGCTTAGCCGGACACGAGACCCAGTACTTC,CASSLAGHETQYF
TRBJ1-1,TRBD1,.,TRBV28,TGTGCCAGCAGTTCAAGAGGGACAGGGCATTATGAAGCTTTCTTT,CASSSRGTGHYEAFF
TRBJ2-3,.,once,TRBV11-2,TGTGCCAGCAGCCTAGCACCGGGGGCAGATACGCAGTATTTT,CASSLAPGADTQYF
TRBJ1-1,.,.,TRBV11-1,TGTGCCAGCAGCTTAGATCGCCATCGGGAGCCTTTCTTT,CASSLDRHREPFF
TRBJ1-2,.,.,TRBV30,TGTGCCTGGAGGGGAGGGGGGTATGGCTACACCTTC,CAWRGGGYGYTF
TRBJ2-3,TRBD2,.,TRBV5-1,TGCGCCAGCAGCTATAGCGGGAGGGGCACAGATACGCAGTATTTT,CASSYSGRGTDTQYF
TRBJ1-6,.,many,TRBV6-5,TGTGCCAGCAGTTCCGGGGTAAATTCACCCCTCCACTTT,CASSSGVNSPLHF
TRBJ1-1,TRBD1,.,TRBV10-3,TGTGCCATCAGTGAGTCGGATAGGGGGCAGGCCGAAGCTTTCTTT,CAISESDRGQAEAFF
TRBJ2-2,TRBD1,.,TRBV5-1,TGCGCCAGCAGCAGCGGGACAGGGGGCACCGGGGAGCTGTTTTTT,CASSSGTGGTGELFF
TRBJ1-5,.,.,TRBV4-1,TGCGCCAGCAGCCAAGGAGGCCTGAGAGATAATCAGCCCCAGCATTTT,CASSQGGLRDNQPQHF